The rows below give T cell receptor beta chains drawn from one sample of a study of metastatic and nonmetastatic thyroid tumors. TCRdb redid the clone calls on the PCR reads using MiXCR. The data show over 35,000 clones, with roughly 13% seen just once and roughly 9.5% held by the top ten. The specimen was blood. These receptors came from a female donor with papillary thyroid cancer or a benign thyroid nodule (not recorded which). Some clones in this sample may be carry-over from other donors' samples. The CDR3 runs from the conserved cysteine through the conserved F or W. Each record gives: D gene, V gene, J gene, clone size, CDR3 protein, CDR3 DNA. The D gene is left open where the match is weak. Clone size is shown for a subset of rows, as once, few, many or a class of expanded clone.

.	TRBV7-2	TRBJ2-7	many	CASRQTEIPYEQYF	TGTGCCAGCAGACAGACAGAGATTCCCTACGAGCAGTACTTC
.	TRBV9	TRBJ1-6	many	CASSVVGTQTSPLHF	TGTGCCAGCAGCGTAGTTGGGACACAAACCTCACCCCTCCACTTT
.	TRBV5-1	TRBJ2-5	many	CASSAEGIGETQYF	TGCGCCAGCAGCGCCGAGGGGATCGGGGAGACCCAGTACTTC
TRBD2	TRBV24-1	TRBJ2-2	many	CATSDRTGTSGRANTGELFF	TGTGCCACCAGTGACCGCACCGGGACTAGCGGGAGGGCCAATACCGGGGAGCTGTTTTTT
TRBD1	TRBV19	TRBJ2-7	few	CASSIVETGGVEQYF	TGTGCCAGTAGTATAGTAGAGACAGGGGGCGTCGAGCAGTACTTC
TRBD1	TRBV20-1	TRBJ1-6	.	CSARVQGRAGSSPLHF	TGCAGTGCTAGGGTACAGGGGAGGGCAGGTAGCTCACCCCTCCACTTT
.	TRBV28	TRBJ2-1	few	CASSLVWEASYNEQFF	TGTGCCAGCAGCTTAGTTTGGGAGGCCTCCTACAATGAGCAGTTCTTC
.	TRBV6-1	TRBJ2-2	few	CASSDTGAGHTGELFF	TGTGCCAGCAGTGATACAGGGGCGGGACACACCGGGGAGCTGTTTTTT
TRBD1	TRBV19	TRBJ1-6	many	CASSNSGQANSPLHF	TGTGCCAGTAGCAACAGCGGACAGGCCAATTCACCCCTCCACTTT
.	TRBV7-6	TRBJ1-1	many	CASSLQRGATEAFF	TGTGCCAGCAGCCTCCAACGGGGGGCAACTGAAGCTTTCTTT
.	TRBV3-1	TRBJ1-2	many	CASSLRFLIANYGYTF	TGTGCCAGCAGCCTGAGGTTTTTGATAGCTAACTATGGCTACACCTTC
.	TRBV6-1	TRBJ1-5	.	CASSDVAGNQPQHF	TGTGCCAGCAGTGACGTCGCGGGCAATCAGCCCCAGCATTTT
.	TRBV6-1	TRBJ2-7	medium-sized	CASSEALPELYAYEQYF	TGTGCCAGCAGTGAAGCGCTCCCGGAACTTTACGCCTACGAGCAGTACTTC
.	TRBV5-4	TRBJ2-2	.	CASSVQETGELFF	TGTGCCAGCAGCGTACAGGAGACCGGGGAGCTGTTTTTT
.	TRBV4-1	TRBJ1-5	many	CASSQQEGDQPQHF	TGCGCCAGCAGCCAACAGGAGGGGGATCAGCCCCAGCATTTT
TRBD2	TRBV28	TRBJ2-3	many	CATTPGTTYHATQYF	TGTGCCACCACCCCCGGGACTACCTATCACGCTACGCAGTATTTT
TRBD2	TRBV29-1	TRBJ2-5	.	CSVERSSGSWETQYF	TGCAGCGTTGAACGTAGTAGCGGGAGTTGGGAGACCCAGTACTTC